A selection of T cell receptor beta chains follows, all from one sample in a study of cytomegalovirus exposure and HLA in healthy donors. Method: immunoSEQ multiplex PCR; TCRdb's copy keeps in-frame clones and lacks some. The data hold 110,000 or so clones, with over 75% observed a single time. What was sequenced was PBMCs. These receptors originate from a woman younger than 35 in good health and CMV-seronegative. The CDR3 runs from the conserved cysteine through the conserved F or W. The D gene is left open where the match is weak. The size entry is marked missing in some rows and otherwise reads once, few, many or a size class.

>TRBJ1-2|.|TRBV7-2|.|12
CASSPPQAGYTF
TGTGCCAGCAGCCCCCCCCAGGCTGGCTACACCTTC
>TRBJ2-1|.|TRBV9|TRBD2|15
CASSAKLAAYNEQFF
TGTGCCAGCAGCGCGAAGCTAGCGGCCTACAATGAGCAGTTCTTC
>TRBJ2-3|.|TRBV6-5|TRBD1|15
CASSPADRSFDTQYF
TGTGCCAGCAGTCCGGCGGACAGGTCCTTCGATACGCAGTATTTT
>TRBJ2-2|few|TRBV7-8|.|12
CASSWSTGELFF
TGTGCCAGCAGCTGGAGCACCGGGGAGCTGTTTTTT
>TRBJ1-4|.|TRBV6-5|.|16
CASSYSSRGSGEKLFF
TGTGCCAGCAGTTACTCGTCTCGCGGGTCGGGCGAAAAACTGTTTTTT
>TRBJ2-6|.|TRBV5-3|.|17
CARRVGGMFSGANVLTF
TGTGCCAGAAGAGTGGGGGGTATGTTCTCTGGGGCCAACGTCCTGACTTTC
>TRBJ1-5|.|TRBV7-4|TRBD1|15
CASSLAGQEGQPQHF
TGTGCCAGCAGCTTAGCCGGACAGGAAGGTCAGCCCCAGCATTTT
>TRBJ1-6|.|TRBV6-6|.|16
CASSPTGPSYNSPLHF
TGTGCCAGCAGTCCGACAGGTCCCTCCTATAATTCACCCCTCCACTTT
>TRBJ1-2|.|TRBV28|.|12
CASSTSVYGYTF
TGTGCCAGCAGTACCTCAGTCTATGGCTACACCTTC
>TRBJ1-4|.|TRBV27|.|13
CASSRRVSEKLFF
TGTGCCAGCAGCCGCCGGGTTTCAGAAAAACTGTTTTTT
>TRBJ1-5|.|TRBV15|.|12
CATSRANQPQHF
TGTGCCACCAGCAGAGCTAATCAGCCCCAGCATTTT
>TRBJ2-7|once|TRBV5-8|TRBD1|17
CASSLLSRRQGGGEQYF
TGTGCCAGCAGCTTGCTCTCCCGGAGACAGGGTGGGGGAGAGCAGTACTTC
>TRBJ2-1|.|TRBV28|TRBD1|15
CASRYDRGPYNEQFF
TGTGCCAGCAGATATGACAGGGGCCCTTACAATGAGCAGTTCTTC
>TRBJ1-5|.|TRBV6-1|.|14
CASSPDWKGQPQHF
TGTGCCAGCAGCCCCGACTGGAAGGGGCAGCCCCAGCATTTT
>TRBJ2-7|.|TRBV5-6|.|13
CASSLAPGFEQYF
TGTGCCAGCAGCTTGGCCCCAGGCTTCGAGCAGTACTTC
>TRBJ2-1|.|TRBV14|TRBD1|15
CASSWGTGRYNEQFF
TGTGCCAGCAGCTGGGGGACAGGGCGTTACAATGAGCAGTTCTTC
>TRBJ1-3|.|TRBV19|TRBD1|15
CASSPPGQRGNTIYF
TGTGCCAGTAGTCCCCCGGGACAGAGAGGAAACACCATATATTTT
>TRBJ1-1|once|TRBV5-1|.|14
CASSPDGRGTEAFF
TGCGCCAGCAGCCCGGACGGACGGGGCACTGAAGCTTTCTTT
>TRBJ2-2|once|TRBV7-9|TRBD2|17
CASSPVLASGDSGELFF
TGTGCCAGCAGCCCCGTCCTGGCCAGCGGGGATTCTGGGGAGCTGTTTTTT
>TRBJ2-7|once|TRBV2|TRBD2|15
CASRPSSGSPYEQYF
TGTGCCAGCAGGCCCTCTAGCGGGAGCCCCTACGAGCAGTACTTC
>TRBJ2-1|.|TRBV6-5|TRBD2|14
CASSTSGSDNEQFF
TGTGCCAGCAGTACTAGCGGGAGCGACAATGAGCAGTTCTTC
>TRBJ2-5|.|TRBV19|.|12
CASSPLGETQYF
TGTGCCAGTAGCCCCCTAGGAGAGACCCAGTACTTC
>TRBJ1-2|.|TRBV28|.|16
CASSLDPGVIGYGYTF
TGTGCCAGCAGTTTAGACCCAGGGGTAATAGGCTATGGCTACACCTTC
>TRBJ2-1|.|TRBV5-4|.|12
CASSLASREQFF
TGTGCCAGCAGCTTGGCGTCGAGGGAGCAGTTCTTC